A single sample is the source of the 24 T cell receptor beta chains below, sequenced in a study of OX40 agonist ivuxolimab in advanced cancers. The library was prepared using the immunoSEQ multiplex PCR assay. TCRdb obtained this table from immuneACCESS and retained in-frame rearrangements with V and J assigned. These tables miss some clones; where compared with another copy, unresolved V genes account for less than half of the shortfall, and the remainder is unexplained. The table for this sample lists 13,000 or so clones; around 77% of them were counted only once. The ten largest clones represent about 32% of the sample. This specimen was CD4+ or CD8+ T cells sorted from blood, taken in a trial of the OX40 agonist ivuxolimab. The receptor set was obtained from an adult with an advanced solid tumor such as melanoma, head and neck, liver or kidney cancer.

This sequence joins TRBV28 and TRBJ2-1; a weak D match, TRBD1 (5 bases). CDR1 and CDR2 from the germline V gene are MDHEN and SYDVKM. The CDR3 loop spans 15 amino acids. V was shortened by 3 bases and J by 2 bases, with 11 bases between the two germline ends. CDR3 sequence reads: CASSFRGRPYNEQFF. The CDR3 nucleotides read TGTGCCAGCAGTTTTAGGGGCAGGCCCTACAATGAGCAGTTCTTC.

The V gene is TRBV6-1, the J gene TRBJ2-7, with unresolved D. CDR3 length equals 13 residues. The germline gives CDR1 MNHNS, CDR2 SASEGT. V was shortened by 6 bases and J by 1 base, with 10 bases between the two germline ends. In DNA form, the CDR3 reads TGTGCCAGCAGACTTTGGAATTCCTACGAGCAGTACTTC. Its protein is CASRLWNSYEQYF.

The chain combines TRBV2 with TRBJ2-2, with TRBD2 matching 16 bases. The ends lost 9 bases at V and 0 bases at J; junction bases unmatched: 10. This CDR3 is built from 19 residues. Germline CDR1 is SNHLY and CDR2 is FYNNEI. CDR3 in DNA: TGTGCCAGAACTGGGACTAGCGGGAGGGCCGTGGCGAACACCGGGGAGCTGTTTTTT. Its translation is CARTGTSGRAVANTGELFF.

The chain combines TRBV10-2 with TRBJ2-3, with 7 bases matching TRBD2. Per the germline V gene, CDR1 is WSHSY and CDR2 is SAAADI. V shed 2 bases, J shed 3 bases, and the junction held 5 bases outside the gene matches. This CDR3 contains 15 residues. The CDR3 region has the DNA TGCGCCAGCAGTGAGGGGGGAGGGCCGACAGATACGCAGTATTTT. This translates into CASSEGGGPTDTQYF.

As regards this clone: This may be a read error, as it is one base from a much larger clone. This sample also contains other DNA sequences that code for the same CDR3. The chain carries TRBV30 and TRBJ2-1; perhaps TRBD2 as D (5 bases). Trimming took off 0 bases at V and 5 bases at J, with 14 bases between the two ends. CDR3 length: 15 amino acids. Germline V gene data show CDR1 as GTSNPN and CDR2 as SVGIG (reference sequence). The CDR3 loop is CAWSVLEGVDNEQFF. The CDR3 DNA follows: TGTGCCTGGAGTGTACTAGAGGGAGTAGACAATGAGCAGTTCTTC. Supplemented by reference TRBV30 and TRBJ2-1, the full variable domain reads SQTIHQWPATLVQPVGSPLSLECTVEGTSNPNLYWYRQAAGRGLQLLFYSVGIGQISSEVPQNLSASRPQDRQFILSSKKLLLSDSGFYLCAWSVLEGVDNEQFFGPGTRLTVL.

The rearrangement links TRBV15 to TRBJ2-7, with unresolved D. The germline V and J ends were trimmed by 1 base and 4 bases, with 8 bases remaining between them. The CDR3 is made up of 13 amino acids. The germline V gene has CDR1 LNHNV and CDR2 YYDKDF (reference sequence). The CDR3 coding sequence is TGTGCCACCAGCAGAGTCGACTTGTACGAGCAGTACTTC. As protein: CATSRVDLYEQYF.

As to this clone: The sample holds other DNA sequences that translate to the same CDR3. The CDR3, as DNA: TGTGCCAGCAGCCGATTGGGGTCCTACGAGCAGTACTTC. Encoded protein: CASSRLGSYEQYF. The chain carries TRBV6-1 and TRBJ2-7; D is uncertain. The CDR3 runs 13 residues. CDR1 and CDR2 (germline): MNHNS, SASEGT. The V and J ends lost 6 bases and 1 base respectively, with 10 bases between them.

This chain uses TRBV7-9 with TRBJ2-4; no reliable D call. V was cut by 5 bases and J by 0 bases, with 11 bases left in between. This CDR3 has 15 residues. Germline values: CDR1 SEHNR, CDR2 FQNEAQ (reference sequence). The CDR3 here is CASSPMRLAKNIQYF. The CDR3 bases are TGTGCCAGCAGCCCGATGCGGCTAGCCAAAAACATTCAGTACTTC.

The chain combines TRBV7-2 with TRBJ2-3; 12 bases line up with TRBD1. Trimming removed 11 bases from V and 6 bases from J; junction bases left unmatched: 6. The CDR3 is made up of 13 amino acids. In germline, CDR1 is SGHTA, CDR2 FQGNSA. This CDR3 is CAPGQGAPDTQYF. CDR3 nucleotides: TGTGCCCCGGGACAGGGGGCTCCGGATACGCAGTATTTT.

The chain has TRBV2 and TRBJ2-7; 14 bases align to TRBD2. CDR1 and CDR2 (germline): SNHLY, FYNNEI. J was trimmed by 1 base and V by 8 bases; bases with no gene match: 4. This CDR3 is built from 15 residues. In DNA form, the CDR3 reads TGTGCCAGCCTTGGGACTAGCGGGGGATCCTACGAGCAGTACTTC. Encoded protein: CASLGTSGGSYEQYF.

The rearrangement joins TRBV11-2 to TRBJ1-2, with a weak D call TRBD1 (6 bases). Germline loops: CDR1 SGHAT, CDR2 FQNNGV. The CDR3 consists of 13 residues. The V end lost 5 bases, the J end lost 2 bases, and 9 bases lay between the germline ends. This CDR3 is CASSGGGNYGYTF. CDR3 DNA: TGTGCCAGCAGCGGGGGGGGCAACTATGGCTACACCTTC.

This chain connects TRBV27 to TRBJ2-7; tentatively, D is TRBD1 or TRBD2 (5 bases each). Per germline, CDR1 MNHEY and CDR2 SMNVEV (reference sequence). The CDR3 runs to 13 residues. Trimming took 2 bases from V and 2 from J, leaving 7 bases between them. Here the CDR3 DNA reads TGTGCCAGCAGTTTACAGGGACCCTACGAGCAGTACTTC. This gives the protein CASSLQGPYEQYF.

The chain uses TRBV7-3 and TRBJ2-7, with D possibly matching TRBD1 (6 bases). Germline CDR1 SGHTA, CDR2 FQGTGA. V was shortened by 4 bases and J by 4 bases, with 14 bases between the two germline ends. The CDR3 length is 14 residues. CDR3 loop: CASSSTGSGYEQYF. DNA of the CDR3: TGTGCCAGCAGCTCCACAGGGTCGGGGTACGAGCAGTACTTC.

The chain is built from TRBV7-9 and TRBJ2-7; D is uncertain. CDR1 and CDR2 from the germline V gene are SEHNR and FQNEAQ (reference sequence). V gave up 0 bases and J gave up 5 bases, with 5 bases separating them. The CDR3 sequence is 12 residues long. The DNA for the CDR3 is TGTGCCAGCAGCTTAGCGTGGGACGAGCAGTACTTC. It specifies CASSLAWDEQYF.

The V and J genes are TRBV5-1 and TRBJ1-1; maybe TRBD1 (5 bases). The CDR3 loop spans 16 amino acids. Germline V gives CDR1 SGHRS, CDR2 YFSETQ. V was cut by 0 bases and J by 0 bases, with 12 bases left in between. The CDR3 DNA follows: TGCGCCAGCAGCTTGGAGCGGGGCAGACTGAACACTGAAGCTTTCTTT. Translated, it gives CASSLERGRLNTEAFF.

This chain connects TRBV7-2 to TRBJ2-7, with D maybe TRBD1 (6 bases). V gave up 0 bases and J gave up 6 bases, with 12 bases separating them. The CDR3 runs to 14 residues. The germline CDR1 and CDR2 sequences are SGHTA and FQGNSA. CDR3 DNA sequence: TGTGCCAGCAGCTTAGCAGGGCAGGGGTTCGAGCAGTACTTC. Translation: CASSLAGQGFEQYF.

This chain links TRBV5-1 with TRBJ2-1; 13 bases line up with TRBD2. This CDR3 comprises 16 residues. Germline V gives CDR1 SGHRS, CDR2 YFSETQ. The V segment lost 4 bases and the J segment 3 bases; nucleotides outside the gene matches: 4. CDR3 sequence (DNA): TGCGCCAGCAGCCACGGACTAGCGGGAGTCTACAATGAGCAGTTCTTC. Encoded protein: CASSHGLAGVYNEQFF.

The table lists this clone with a count of one. The rearrangement joins TRBV5-6 to TRBJ2-7, with D uncertain. This CDR3 comprises 15 residues. Trimming stripped 1 base from V and 0 bases from J, with 11 bases between. Germline V gives CDR1 SGHDT, CDR2 YYEEEE. CDR3 sequence reads: CASSLNPGASYEQYF. In DNA form, the CDR3 reads TGTGCCAGCAGCTTGAACCCCGGTGCCTCCTACGAGCAGTACTTC.

This clone was recorded a few times. This CDR3 reads CASSLVRGRAAHEQFF. CDR3 coding DNA: TGTGCCAGCAGCTTAGTTCGCGGGAGGGCCGCCCATGAGCAGTTCTTC. The chain uses TRBV7-9 and TRBJ2-1, with TRBD2 matching over 9 bases. Germline CDR1 reads SEHNR; CDR2 reads FQNEAQ (reference sequence). This CDR3 contains 16 residues. V trimming: 1 base; J trimming: 8 bases; junction bases outside the gene matches: 9.

The chain is built from TRBV4-1 and TRBJ2-6; D unresolved. V lost 4 bases and J 3 bases, leaving 10 bases between the germline ends. The CDR3 sequence is 15 residues long. CDR1 MGHRA and CDR2 YSYEKL come from the germline V gene. CDR3 sequence reads: CASSPWWGGANVLTF. DNA of the CDR3: TGCGCCAGCAGCCCGTGGTGGGGTGGGGCCAACGTCCTGACTTTC.

This chain links TRBV11-2 with TRBJ2-7; the D gene is possibly TRBD1 (7 bases). The ends were cut back, 5 bases at V and 3 bases at J, with 17 bases in the middle. Germline values: CDR1 SGHAT, CDR2 FQNNGV. The CDR3 runs 15 residues. The CDR3 loop reads CASSPRGEGVYEQYF. CDR3 coding DNA: TGTGCCAGCAGCCCCAGGGGGGAAGGGGTCTACGAGCAGTACTTC.

The chain joins TRBV27 to TRBJ2-7; TRBD1 is a possible D gene (5 bases). There are 15 residues in the CDR3. Germline V CDR1 and CDR2: MNHEY, SMNVEV (reference sequence). Between the trimmed V and J ends, which lost 5 bases and 4 bases, there was a span of 18 bases. Here the CDR3 DNA reads TGTGCCAGCAGTCCCACAATGGGCAGGGAATACGAGCAGTACTTC. This sequence encodes CASSPTMGREYEQYF.

The chain employs TRBV5-1 and TRBJ2-3; D may be TRBD2 (6 bases). Germline CDR1 is SGHRS and CDR2 is YFSETQ. CDR3 size: 17 residues. V shed 0 bases and J shed 2 bases, with 16 bases lying between them. CDR3: CASSLVGLQAYTDTQYF. The CDR3 DNA sequence: TGCGCCAGCAGCTTGGTTGGACTACAAGCTTACACAGATACGCAGTATTTT.

CDR3: CASSLEGPLGTDTQYF. The CDR3 bases are TGCGCCAGCAGCTTGGAGGGACCCCTAGGCACAGATACGCAGTATTTT. The chain is built from TRBV5-1 and TRBJ2-3; D tentatively reads TRBD1 or TRBD2 (5 bases each). The V gene's germline CDR1 is SGHRS and CDR2 YFSETQ. There are 16 residues in the CDR3. Between the trimmed V and J ends, which lost 0 bases and 1 base, there was a span of 12 bases.